These T cell receptor beta chains were read from a single sample in a study of blood T cells in healthy people across ages. A single record per CDR3 protein comes from TCRdb applying MiXCR to the 5' RACE reads. There are about 700,000 distinct CDR3 sequences in the sample; approximately 31% occur only once, and approximately 15% lies in the top ten. The sequencing sample was made of blood. The receptors derive from a woman older than 75 in good health. CDR3s include the opening cysteine and the closing phenylalanine or tryptophan. Each record gives: CDR3 DNA, CDR3 protein, D gene, J gene, V gene, clone size. The D gene is left open where the match is weak. Not every row has a clone size; where given, it reads once, few, many or a size class.

CDR3nt: TGCAGTGCTAGACTTACAGGGGGCACTGAAGCTTTCTTT
CDR3aa: CSARLTGGTEAFF
d_gene: TRBD1
j_gene: TRBJ1-1
v_gene: TRBV20-1
abundance: NA

CDR3nt: TGCAGTGCTAGAGAGAGGGGGACAAGTGGGCCGTACACCTTC
CDR3aa: CSARERGTSGPYTF
d_gene: NA
j_gene: TRBJ1-2
v_gene: TRBV20-1
abundance: few

CDR3nt: TGTGCCAGCAGCTTGAAAATACGGAATGAAGCTTTCTTT
CDR3aa: CASSLKIRNEAFF
d_gene: NA
j_gene: TRBJ1-1
v_gene: TRBV5-6
abundance: many

CDR3nt: TGCGCCAGCAGCGGACGGACTGGGAGCTCCTACAATGAGCAGTTCTTC
CDR3aa: CASSGRTGSSYNEQFF
d_gene: NA
j_gene: TRBJ2-1
v_gene: TRBV5-1
abundance: NA

CDR3nt: TGTGCCAGCAGGGACTTCGCGGGGACCCAGTACTTC
CDR3aa: CASRDFAGTQYF
d_gene: NA
j_gene: TRBJ2-5
v_gene: TRBV6-1
abundance: many

CDR3nt: TGTGCCAGCAGCTTAGAACACGGGACTGCCAATGAGCAGTTCTTC
CDR3aa: CASSLEHGTANEQFF
d_gene: NA
j_gene: TRBJ2-1
v_gene: TRBV7-7
abundance: few

CDR3nt: TGCACCAGGGTGAGGGGGATTAACCTCTTCGAGCAGTACTTC
CDR3aa: CTRVRGINLFEQYF
d_gene: NA
j_gene: TRBJ2-7
v_gene: TRBV20-1
abundance: once

CDR3nt: TGTGCCACTCGGGACTTCAAGGAGACCCGGTTCTTC
CDR3aa: CATRDFKETRFF
d_gene: NA
j_gene: TRBJ2-1
v_gene: TRBV6-5
abundance: once

CDR3nt: TGTGCCTGGCTACACCGGGACCTGCAGTTCTTC
CDR3aa: CAWLHRDLQFF
d_gene: NA
j_gene: TRBJ2-1
v_gene: TRBV30
abundance: many

CDR3nt: TGTGCTAGTGGTTCCGGACAGGGGAGGTACGAGCAGTACTTC
CDR3aa: CASGSGQGRYEQYF
d_gene: TRBD1
j_gene: TRBJ2-7
v_gene: TRBV12-5
abundance: many

CDR3nt: TGCAGTGCTAGGGCCAGCTCGTCTGAAGCTTTCTTT
CDR3aa: CSARASSSEAFF
d_gene: NA
j_gene: TRBJ1-1
v_gene: TRBV20-1
abundance: NA

CDR3nt: TGTGCCACCAGCAGAGATTACGACTTCACGGCTAGCACAGATACGCAGTATTTT
CDR3aa: CATSRDYDFTASTDTQYF
d_gene: NA
j_gene: TRBJ2-3
v_gene: TRBV15
abundance: many

CDR3nt: TGCAGTGCTACCGGGACAGGGGGCCCCTACGAGCAGTACTTC
CDR3aa: CSATGTGGPYEQYF
d_gene: TRBD1
j_gene: TRBJ2-7
v_gene: TRBV20-1
abundance: many

CDR3nt: TGTGCCAGCAGCTTAAGGGGACAGTATTTT
CDR3aa: CASSLRGQYF
d_gene: NA
j_gene: TRBJ2-3
v_gene: TRBV7-3
abundance: NA

CDR3nt: TGCGCCAGCAGCCAATTCTGGGGGGGGGTGACTAATGAAAAACTGTTTTTT
CDR3aa: CASSQFWGGVTNEKLFF
d_gene: NA
j_gene: TRBJ1-4
v_gene: TRBV4-1
abundance: few

CDR3nt: TGTGCCAGCAGCGTCCGTCCCGAAAGCACAGATACGCAGTATTTT
CDR3aa: CASSVRPESTDTQYF
d_gene: NA
j_gene: TRBJ2-3
v_gene: TRBV9
abundance: NA

CDR3nt: TGTGCCAGCAGTGCGCCGGGACAGGAGTCGTGCTATGGCTACACCTTC
CDR3aa: CASSAPGQESCYGYTF
d_gene: TRBD1
j_gene: TRBJ1-2
v_gene: TRBV6-2/TRBV6-3
abundance: once

CDR3nt: TGTGCCAGTAGTCCGGGGGCAAGGTACGAGCAGTACTTC
CDR3aa: CASSPGARYEQYF
d_gene: NA
j_gene: TRBJ2-7
v_gene: TRBV19
abundance: many

CDR3nt: TGTGCCAGCAGCGTCCAGCCCCCGGGGGGAGTCACAGATACGCAGTATTTT
CDR3aa: CASSVQPPGGVTDTQYF
d_gene: TRBD2
j_gene: TRBJ2-3
v_gene: TRBV7-8
abundance: NA

CDR3nt: TGCAGTGCTGGGGGACAAACCCTCACAGATACGCAGTATTTT
CDR3aa: CSAGGQTLTDTQYF
d_gene: NA
j_gene: TRBJ2-3
v_gene: TRBV20-1
abundance: many

CDR3nt: TGTGCCAGCAGCACACCGGGACAGGGGAGTGAGACCCAGTACTTC
CDR3aa: CASSTPGQGSETQYF
d_gene: TRBD1
j_gene: TRBJ2-5
v_gene: TRBV5-6
abundance: many

CDR3nt: TGTGCCAGCAGCTTAAGGGGGTCGGGCACAGATACGCAGTATTTT
CDR3aa: CASSLRGSGTDTQYF
d_gene: NA
j_gene: TRBJ2-3
v_gene: TRBV7-3
abundance: many

CDR3nt: TGTGCCAGCAGTGAAAGGAAGGGCCATCCGGCGGGTCAGCCCCAGCATTTT
CDR3aa: CASSERKGHPAGQPQHF
d_gene: NA
j_gene: TRBJ1-5
v_gene: TRBV6-1
abundance: few

CDR3nt: TGTGCCATTTCACGGGGCACAGGGGCTAATTCACCCCTCCACTTT
CDR3aa: CAISRGTGANSPLHF
d_gene: TRBD1
j_gene: TRBJ1-6
v_gene: TRBV10-3
abundance: many